What follows are 11 T cell receptor beta chains derived from one specimen sequenced in a study of shared clonotypes between healthy human individuals. Naive CD8 cells comprised CD45RO-negative, CCR7-positively selected cells, excluding terminally differentiated effector memory CD45RA+ cells. Clones were sequenced by immunoSEQ multiplex PCR, and TCRdb holds only the in-frame ones, with some missing. The sample comprises 550,000 to 600,000 clones, 95% to 98% of which are singletons, and more than 0.3% rests with the top ten. Sequencing used naive CD8+ T cells sorted from blood. Receptor source: a man aged 30 to 45 in good health.

The chain links TRBV5-1 to TRBJ2-1, with D possibly matching TRBD2 (6 bases). This CDR3 is built from 17 residues. Germline values: CDR1 SGHRS, CDR2 YFSETQ. The ends were cut back, 4 bases at V and 2 bases at J, with 19 bases in the middle. The CDR3 nucleotides read TGCGCCAGCAGCGCCATAGTGTGGGACTCCACCTACAATGAGCAGTTCTTC. Encoded protein: CASSAIVWDSTYNEQFF.

CDR3 bases: TGTGCCAGCAGCTCCCCAGATTTGACCGAGCAGTACTTC. It yields the protein CASSSPDLTEQYF. The chain combines TRBV7-2 with TRBJ2-7; D remains unclear. The CDR3 runs to 13 residues. Germline V CDR1 and CDR2: SGHTA, FQGNSA. Trimming shortened V by 4 bases and J by 6 bases, and 13 bases separated the two germline ends.

The chain is built from TRBV27 and TRBJ2-1; TRBD2 aligns across 11 bases. This CDR3 has 16 amino acids. The germline gives CDR1 MNHEY, CDR2 SMNVEV (reference sequence). J lost 4 bases, V lost 5 bases, and 7 bases had no gene match. The CDR3 DNA follows: TGTGCCAGCAGTCCGGGGGCTAGCGGGAGGTACAATGAGCAGTTCTTC. Encoded protein: CASSPGASGRYNEQFF.

The chain employs TRBV2 and TRBJ2-4, with D possibly being TRBD1 (6 bases). V gave up 7 bases and J gave up 6 bases, with 10 bases separating them. Per germline, CDR1 SNHLY and CDR2 FYNNEI. This CDR3 is 12 amino acids long. CDR3 nucleotides: TGTGCCAGCATGATCAGGGGAAACATTCAGTACTTC. Encoded protein: CASMIRGNIQYF.

This clone appeared a single time. This chain connects TRBV9 to TRBJ2-2; possibly TRBD2 for D (5 bases). The CDR3 has 20 amino acids. The V end lost 3 bases, the J end lost 3 bases, and 27 bases lay between the germline ends. Per germline, CDR1 SGDLS and CDR2 YYNGEE. CDR3 region: CASSDRDYAILSEDTGELFF. CDR3 in DNA: TGTGCCAGCAGCGACCGAGACTACGCCATATTAAGCGAGGACACCGGGGAGCTGTTTTTT.

The V gene is TRBV7-6, the J gene TRBJ1-1; 7 bases agree with TRBD1. This CDR3 has 14 amino acids. V shed 3 bases and J 1 base; nucleotides not matched to a gene: 2. Germline CDR1 is SGHVS and CDR2 is FNYEAQ. CDR3 protein: CASSLRGRNTEAFF. Here the CDR3 DNA reads TGTGCCAGCAGCTTGAGGGGGCGGAACACTGAAGCTTTCTTT.

The chain has TRBV7-9 and TRBJ2-7; D is unclear. Trimming stripped 5 bases from V and 10 bases from J, with 12 bases between. The germline CDR1 and CDR2 sequences are SEHNR and FQNEAQ (reference sequence). The CDR3 sequence is 11 residues long. The CDR3 DNA reads as TGTGCCAGCAGCCAATCGACGGAACAGTACTTC. Protein sequence: CASSQSTEQYF. The variable domain in full, with the rest retrieved from reference TRBV7-9 and TRBJ2-7, is DTGVSQNPRHKITKRGQNVTFRCDPISEHNRLYWYRQTLGQGPEFLTYFQNEAQLEKSRLLSDRFSAERPKGSFSTLEIQRTEQGDSAMYLCASSQSTEQYFGPGTRLTVT.

Points on this clone: This CDR3 is also generated by other DNA sequences in the sample. This chain joins TRBV7-2 and TRBJ2-5; a possible D gene is TRBD1 (5 bases). Trimming stripped 1 base from V and 4 bases from J, with 10 bases between. CDR3 length: 14 amino acids. Per the germline V gene, CDR1 is SGHTA and CDR2 is FQGNSA. The CDR3 DNA sequence: TGTGCCAGCAGCTTAGGGGGCTGGGGAGAGACCCAGTACTTC. Amino acid sequence: CASSLGGWGETQYF.

A word on this clone: The identical CDR3 is also encoded by other nucleotide sequences in the sample. This chain uses TRBV19 with TRBJ2-7; D perhaps matches TRBD1 (6 bases). CDR3 length equals 14 residues. Trimming cost V 6 bases and J 0 bases, with 12 bases left between them. Germline V gene data show CDR1 as LNHDA and CDR2 as SQIVND (reference sequence). This chain's CDR3 is CASSVTGSSYEQYF. The CDR3 DNA follows: TGTGCCAGTAGCGTTACAGGGTCCTCCTACGAGCAGTACTTC. Full variable domain (outside the CDR3, taken from reference TRBV19 and TRBJ2-7): DGGITQSPKYLFRKEGQNVTLSCEQNLNHDAMYWYRQDPGQGLRLIYYSQIVNDFQKGDIAEGYSVSREKKESFPLTVTSAQKNPTAFYLCASSVTGSSYEQYFGPGTRLTVT.

This sequence joins TRBV11-3 and TRBJ2-3; D tentatively fits TRBD1 or TRBD2 (5 bases each). The germline gives CDR1 SGHNT, CDR2 YENEEA. The CDR3 has 16 residues. The germline V and J ends were trimmed by 1 base and 3 bases, with 14 bases remaining between them. This chain's CDR3 is CASSLGEGTETDTQYF. CDR3 bases: TGTGCCAGCAGCTTAGGCGAGGGGACGGAGACAGATACGCAGTATTTT. The full variable domain, with the rest looked up from reference TRBV11-3 and TRBJ2-3, is EAGVVQSPRYKIIEKKQPVAFWCNPISGHNTLYWYLQNLGQGPELLIRYENEEAVDDSQLPKDRFSAERLKGVDSTLKIQPAELGDSAVYLCASSLGEGTETDTQYFGPGTRLTVL.

This chain links TRBV9 with TRBJ1-1, with 8 bases aligning to TRBD1. This CDR3 comprises 16 residues. With 4 bases clipped from V and 1 base from J, the junction kept 9 bases outside the gene matches. Germline CDR1 and CDR2: SGDLS and YYNGEE. CDR3 nucleotides: TGTGCCAGCAGCACCGGACAGGGTTTAGGGAACACTGAAGCTTTCTTT. Amino acids: CASSTGQGLGNTEAFF.